The 14 T cell receptor beta chains given below trace back to one sample, sequenced in a study of naive and memory T cell subsets. Study results and caveats: A few larger clonotypes appeared in naive repertoires, especially CD8, possibly memory cells re-expressing CD45RA.

The beta constant-region primer was an equimolar mix of two oligonucleotides covering TRBC1 and TRBC2. Four rounds of PCR amplified the ligated cDNA using nested alpha and beta constant-region primers plus SP2. TCRdb analysed the UMI-ligation and nested PCR reads with MiXCR anew, one entry per CDR3 protein. In the table there are 150,000 or so distinct CDR3 sequences, roughly 20% of which are singletons. No antigen has been assigned to these receptors. The sequencing sample was made of naive CD4+ T cells from blood. These receptors were taken from a human donor in good health.

Ten or more counts support this clonotype. The chain employs TRBV7-2 and TRBJ2-1; 7 bases line up with TRBD2. The germline V gene encodes CDR1 SGHTA and CDR2 FQGNSA. The CDR3 runs 17 residues. The V and J ends lost 4 bases and 0 bases, in that order; junction bases with no gene match: 9. The CDR3 DNA sequence: TGTGCCAGCAGCTCCGCTCCACTAGCGAGCTCCTACAATGAGCAGTTCTTC. Translating gives CASSSAPLASSYNEQFF.

The rearrangement uses TRBV4-1 and TRBJ2-1; 9 positions agree with TRBD2. V dropped 1 base and J dropped 2; count of bases not matched to a gene: 3. In germline, CDR1 is MGHRA, CDR2 YSYEKL. The CDR3 sequence is 16 residues long. The CDR3 bases are TGCGCCAGCAGCCAAGGTCTAGCGGGACCCTACAATGAGCAGTTCTTC. Its protein product is CASSQGLAGPYNEQFF.

Only a few counts were recorded for this clonotype. V gene TRBV6-1 combines with J gene TRBJ1-2; D unclear. Trimming pared 4 bases from V and 4 bases from J, leaving 16 bases between. Looked up from germline, CDR1 is MNHNS and CDR2 is SASEGT. The CDR3 extends over 15 amino acids. CDR3 amino acids: CASSVGRPSFYGYTF. CDR3 DNA sequence: TGTGCCAGCAGTGTTGGCAGGCCTTCCTTCTATGGCTACACCTTC.

The rearrangement uses TRBV28 and TRBJ1-5; TRBD1 is a possible D gene (5 bases). This CDR3 spans 12 amino acids. The ends were cut back, 11 bases at V and 6 bases at J, with 14 bases in the middle. Germline V gene lookup returns CDR1 MDHEN and CDR2 SYDVKM. The CDR3: CAAAGLSQPQHF. For the CDR3, the DNA is TGTGCCGCGGCAGGGCTATCTCAGCCCCAGCATTTT.

The gene calls are TRBV29-1 and TRBJ2-1; tentatively, D is TRBD1 or TRBD2 (5 bases each). The V end was cut by 4 bases, the J end by 3 bases, with 13 bases between. Germline lookup yields CDR1 SQVTM and CDR2 ANQGSEA. The CDR3 covers 14 residues. The CDR3 sequence is CSVVKERGYNEQFF. CDR3 DNA sequence: TGCAGCGTTGTCAAGGAGAGGGGCTACAATGAGCAGTTCTTC.

The rearrangement joins TRBV6-5 to TRBJ2-7, with D possibly being TRBD2 (6 bases). This CDR3 has 15 amino acids. V gave up 4 bases and J gave up 1 base, with 14 bases separating them. Germline V gene data show CDR1 as MNHEY and CDR2 as SVGAGI. CDR3 coding DNA: TGTGCCAGCAGTTCTAGTCGGGCGGGGTCCTACGAGCAGTACTTC. It translates to CASSSSRAGSYEQYF.

This clonotype was picked up one time. The chain is built from TRBV28 and TRBJ2-4; 8 bases are a match to TRBD2. In germline, CDR1 is MDHEN, CDR2 SYDVKM. The CDR3 has 16 residues. The junction had 9 bases not matched to a gene; V was cut back by 7 bases and J by 1 base. DNA for the CDR3: TGTGCCAGCACCGGGGGGGGGCCGGAGGCCAAAAACATTCAGTACTTC. It is translated as CASTGGGPEAKNIQYF.

This clonotype was found a few times. The rearrangement joins TRBV10-3 to TRBJ2-4; D remains ambiguous. The CDR3 length is 15 residues. CDR1 ENHRY and CDR2 SYGVKD come from the germline V gene. V lost 10 bases and J 0 bases, leaving 16 bases between the germline ends. Here the CDR3 DNA reads TGTGCCACGGCCCAAGTGGCAGTAGCCAAAAACATTCAGTACTTC. Amino acids: CATAQVAVAKNIQYF.

The rearrangement joins TRBV6-6 to TRBJ1-5, with 8 bases lining up with TRBD1. The germline gives CDR1 MNHNY, CDR2 SVGAGI (reference sequence). V lost 0 bases, J lost 3 bases, and 4 bases stayed unmatched. This CDR3 is 16 amino acids long. The CDR3 loop is CASSYSLTGDNQPQHF. In DNA, the CDR3 is TGTGCCAGCAGTTACTCGTTGACAGGGGACAATCAGCCCCAGCATTTT.

In its sample, this clonotype was seen many times. V is TRBV7-3 and J is TRBJ2-1; perhaps D is TRBD1 or TRBD2 (5 bases each). The V end lost 5 bases, the J end lost 4 bases, and 6 bases lay between the germline ends. Germline CDR1 and CDR2: SGHTA and FQGTGA. The CDR3 loop spans 12 amino acids. CDR3 coding DNA: TGTGCCAGCAGCGGGGGTTACAATGAGCAGTTCTTC. As protein: CASSGGYNEQFF.

This clonotype was seen at least ten times. This chain joins TRBV4-3 and TRBJ2-7, with D maybe TRBD2 (7 bases). Germline V gene lookup returns CDR1 LGHNA and CDR2 YSLEER. The CDR3 spans 17 residues. Between the trimmed V and J ends, which lost 0 bases and 3 bases, there was a span of 18 bases. CDR3 DNA sequence: TGCGCCAGCAGCCAAGATTGGTTCGGGGGGCGCATCTACGAGCAGTACTTC. Its protein is CASSQDWFGGRIYEQYF.

The J gene is TRBJ1-5, the V gene TRBV6-2 or TRBV6-3; no clear D. In germline, CDR1 is MNHEY, CDR2 SVGEGT. V shed 0 bases and J shed 6 bases, with 9 bases lying between them. This CDR3 comprises 14 residues. The CDR3 nucleotides are TGTGCCAGCAGTTACTCGATGCCTACTCAGCCCCAGCATTTT. Amino acids: CASSYSMPTQPQHF.

This clonotype showed up many times. The chain employs TRBV29-1 and TRBJ2-5, with D perhaps matching TRBD1 (5 bases). The CDR3 length is 12 residues. CDR1 is SQVTM, CDR2 ANQGSEA, per germline. V gave up 5 bases and J gave up 4 bases, with 11 bases separating them. DNA for the CDR3: TGCAGCGTTTCGGCAGGGCCAGAGACCCAGTACTTC. It codes for CSVSAGPETQYF.

The sample holds a few counts of this clonotype. The chain employs TRBV20-1 and TRBJ2-1; 8 bases agree with TRBD2. The CDR3 is made up of 15 amino acids. CDR1 and CDR2 from the germline V gene are DFQATT and SNEGSKA (reference sequence). With V trimmed by 1 base and J by 5 bases, 7 bases remained unmatched. The CDR3 sequence is CSARVWLAGNNEQFF. The CDR3 nucleotides read TGCAGTGCTAGAGTTTGGCTAGCGGGTAACAATGAGCAGTTCTTC.